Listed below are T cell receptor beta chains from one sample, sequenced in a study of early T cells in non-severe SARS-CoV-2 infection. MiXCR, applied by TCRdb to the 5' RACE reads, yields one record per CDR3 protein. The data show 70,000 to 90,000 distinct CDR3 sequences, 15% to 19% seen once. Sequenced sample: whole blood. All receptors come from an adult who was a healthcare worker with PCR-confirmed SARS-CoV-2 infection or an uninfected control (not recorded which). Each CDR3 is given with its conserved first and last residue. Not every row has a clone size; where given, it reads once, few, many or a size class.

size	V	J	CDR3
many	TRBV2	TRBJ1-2	CASSEVDARNGYTF
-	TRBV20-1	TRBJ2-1	CSARFAERNANNEQFF
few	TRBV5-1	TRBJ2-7	CASHPSLGAYEQYF
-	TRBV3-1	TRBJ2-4	CASSQEGDRKYF
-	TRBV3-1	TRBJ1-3	CASSVDPGAGNTIYF
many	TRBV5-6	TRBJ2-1	CASSSFTVRDYNEQFF
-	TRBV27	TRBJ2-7	CASSFKSYEQYF
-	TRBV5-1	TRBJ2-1	CASSYKNDNEQFF
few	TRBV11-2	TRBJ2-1	CASSAVTLNYNEQFF
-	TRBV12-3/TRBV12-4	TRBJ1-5	CASRTGGVGNQPQHF
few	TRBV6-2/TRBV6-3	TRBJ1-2	CANRFGYTF
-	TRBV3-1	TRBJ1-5	CASSQGWGGNQPQHF
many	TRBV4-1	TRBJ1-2	CASSPVREAYGYTF
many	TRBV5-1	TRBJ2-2	CASSLAFGGPTGELFF
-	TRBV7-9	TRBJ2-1	CASSLRGGPVNEQFF
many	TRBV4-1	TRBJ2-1	CASSQMGEQFF
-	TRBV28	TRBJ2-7	CASPPVEQYF
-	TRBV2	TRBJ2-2	CASKKGLADGELFF
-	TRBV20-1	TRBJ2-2	CSARDLTSGGADTGELFF
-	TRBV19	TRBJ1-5	CASIEGNSNQPQHF
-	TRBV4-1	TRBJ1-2	CASSQDRYYGYTF
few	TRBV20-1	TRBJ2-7	CSATLGPQGLAYEQYF
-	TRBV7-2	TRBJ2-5	CASSSEALAQETQYF
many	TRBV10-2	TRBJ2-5	CASRGHYQETQYF
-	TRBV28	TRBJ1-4	CASGTNNEKLFF
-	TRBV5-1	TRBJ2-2	CASSLALGSYTGELFF
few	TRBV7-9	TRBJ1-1	CASSSSAGLTEAFF
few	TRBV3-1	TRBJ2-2	CASSPIGLAGARPGELFF
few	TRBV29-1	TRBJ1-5	CSVAQGADQPQHF
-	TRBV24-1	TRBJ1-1	CATSDFGGTGEAFF
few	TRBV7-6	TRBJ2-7	CASSSGRGAYEQYF
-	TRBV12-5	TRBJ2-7	CASGWLADEQYF
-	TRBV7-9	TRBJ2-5	CASSTTGQGYQETQYF
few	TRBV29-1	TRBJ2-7	CSAGTGTSYEQYF
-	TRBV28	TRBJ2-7	CASSPGDRAYEQYF
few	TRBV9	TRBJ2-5	CASSVAGTAQETQYF
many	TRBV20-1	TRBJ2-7	CSASHGWSKGVEQYF
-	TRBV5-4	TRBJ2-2	CASRGDGPGELFF
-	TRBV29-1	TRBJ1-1	CSVKARGRSTEAFF
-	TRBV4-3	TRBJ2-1	CASSQEGGRPRYNEQFF
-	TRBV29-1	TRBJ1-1	CSVVRDTNTEAFF
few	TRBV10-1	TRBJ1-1	CATSRGSNTEAFF
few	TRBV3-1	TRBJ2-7	CASSQDSLAGPYGAYEQYF
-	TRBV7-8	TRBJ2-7	CASIPQGVYYEQYF
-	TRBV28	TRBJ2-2	CASSLTGLGTGELFF
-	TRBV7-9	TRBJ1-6	CASSPGNYNSPLHF